This entry lists 21 T cell receptor beta chains sequenced from one sample in a study of cytomegalovirus exposure and HLA in healthy donors. PCR primers comprised 60 Vbeta and 13 Jbeta primers. TCRdb's copy holds only in-frame clones and misses some; the assay was immunoSEQ multiplex PCR. The table shows some 170,000 clones, with roughly four fifths occurring only once. Input material: PBMCs. The source of these receptors is a man aged 50 or older in good health and CMV-seropositive.

This clone occurred a few times. The V and J genes are TRBV5-6 and TRBJ1-2, with D hard to call. The CDR3 runs 12 residues. V was cut by 2 bases and J by 2 bases, with 4 bases left in between. CDR1 is SGHDT, CDR2 YYEEEE, per germline. CDR3 DNA sequence: TGTGCCAGCAGCTTACAGAACTATGGCTACACCTTC. Protein product: CASSLQNYGYTF. Supplemented by reference TRBV5-6 and TRBJ1-2, the full variable domain reads DAGVTQSPTHLIKTRGQQVTLRCSPKSGHDTVSWYQQALGQGPQFIFQYYEEEERQRGNFPDRFSGHQFPNYSSELNVNALLLGDSALYLCASSLQNYGYTFGSGTRLTVV.

V and J are TRBV19 and TRBJ2-5; 7 bases map to TRBD2. The last part of the DNA fits TRBJ2-7 better; the J call may be wrong. The CDR3 totals 14 residues. From germline, CDR1 is LNHDA and CDR2 SQIVND (reference sequence). The CDR3 DNA sequence: TGTGCCAGTAGTGTCTCTGGGCGGGGGTTCGAGCAGTACTTC. Translated, it gives CASSVSGRGFEQYF.

V and J are TRBV19 and TRBJ1-5; D gene ambiguous. This CDR3 is 14 amino acids long. Germline loops: CDR1 LNHDA, CDR2 SQIVND (reference sequence). Trimming cost V 6 bases and J 4 bases, with 13 bases left between them. CDR3 residues: CASSPGPTNQPQHF. DNA for the CDR3: TGTGCCAGTAGCCCGGGTCCAACTAATCAGCCCCAGCATTTT.

Details on this clone: The junction differs from germline at one of its ends, possibly a read error. The chain joins TRBV7-9 to TRBJ2-3; TRBD2 matches 10 bases. The CDR3 runs 12 residues. CDR1 is SEHNR, CDR2 FQNEAQ, per germline (reference sequence). The CDR3 DNA sequence: TGTGCCAGCAACTTAGCGGGAGGCACGCAGTATTTT. It encodes CASNLAGGTQYF. The full variable domain, rest sourced from reference TRBV7-9 and TRBJ2-3, is DTGVSQNPRHKITKRGQNVTFRCDPISEHNRLYWYRQTLGQGPEFLTYFQNEAQLEKSRLLSDRFSAERPKGSFSTLEIQRTEQGDSAMYLCASNLAGGTQYFGPGTRLTVL.

The gene calls are TRBV28 and TRBJ2-5; 10 bases align to TRBD2. The germline CDR1 and CDR2 sequences are MDHEN and SYDVKM. The CDR3 covers 16 residues. The V and J ends lost 4 bases and 5 bases, in that order; junction bases with no gene match: 10. CDR3: CASSSRTSGLLETQYF. CDR3 bases: TGTGCCAGCAGTTCTCGGACTAGCGGATTATTGGAGACCCAGTACTTC.

The chain recombines TRBV7-9 with TRBJ2-3, with D possibly being TRBD1 (6 bases). Germline V gene lookup returns CDR1 SEHNR and CDR2 FQNEAQ (reference sequence). Trimming stripped 5 bases from V and 0 bases from J, with 12 bases between. The CDR3 spans 15 residues. The CDR3 nucleotides are TGTGCCAGCAGCGTAGACAGGATTAGCACAGATACGCAGTATTTT. This translates into CASSVDRISTDTQYF.

This clone was detected once. J is TRBJ1-2 and V is TRBV4-2; no clear D gene. Per germline, CDR1 LGHNA and CDR2 YNFKEQ. CDR3 length equals 14 residues. With 0 bases removed from V and 4 bases from J, the gap between germline ends came to 9 bases. CDR3: CASSQETAGYGYTF. CDR3 bases: TGTGCCAGCAGCCAAGAAACTGCGGGCTATGGCTACACCTTC.

Concerning this clone itself: This may stem from a read error, because a much larger clone lies one nucleotide away. The rearrangement uses TRBV28 and TRBJ2-2; D call uncertain. This CDR3 comprises 12 residues. CDR1 MDHEN and CDR2 SYDVKM come from the germline V gene. Between the trimmed V and J ends, which lost 3 bases and 5 bases, there was a span of 4 bases. The CDR3: CASSLSTGELFF. The CDR3, as DNA: TGTGCCAGCAGTTTGAGTACCGGGGAGCTGTTTTTT.

The chain couples TRBV10-2 to TRBJ1-1, with TRBD1 as a possible D gene (5 bases). Trimming left V 5 bases short and J 2 bases short, with 9 bases between. CDR1 is WSHSY and CDR2 is SAAADI in the germline V gene. This CDR3 spans 13 amino acids. The CDR3 sequence: CASSPQENTEAFF. The CDR3 DNA reads TGCGCCAGCAGTCCACAGGAAAACACTGAAGCTTTCTTT.

The rearrangement links TRBV7-6 to TRBJ2-7, with a tentative D call TRBD2 (5 bases). Per germline, CDR1 SGHVS and CDR2 FNYEAQ. The CDR3 totals 14 residues. V was clipped by 5 bases and J by 3 bases, with 14 bases between them. The CDR3 coding sequence is TGTGCCAGCAGCAGAGAGGGCTTACTCTACGAGCAGTACTTC. As protein: CASSREGLLYEQYF.

The chain is built from TRBV7-3 and TRBJ2-2; 8 bases line up with TRBD2. The trim removed 3 bases at V and 0 bases at J, leaving 3 bases unmatched. This CDR3 comprises 16 residues. Per the germline V gene, CDR1 is SGHTA and CDR2 is FQGTGA. CDR3 DNA: TGTGCCAGCAGCTTCTTTAGCGGGGCGAACACCGGGGAGCTGTTTTTT. Its protein product is CASSFFSGANTGELFF.

This clone occurred once. The chain is built from TRBV11-3 and TRBJ2-1; D possibly corresponds to TRBD2 (7 bases). This CDR3 contains 13 residues. CDR1 is SGHNT and CDR2 is YENEEA in the germline V gene. V dropped 5 bases and J dropped 6 bases, with 11 bases sitting between them. The DNA for the CDR3 is TGTGCCAGCAGCGAGGGGGAGGGCAATGAGCAGTTCTTC. Its protein is CASSEGEGNEQFF. Using reference TRBV11-3 and TRBJ2-1 for the parts outside the CDR3, the full variable domain is EAGVVQSPRYKIIEKKQPVAFWCNPISGHNTLYWYLQNLGQGPELLIRYENEEAVDDSQLPKDRFSAERLKGVDSTLKIQPAELGDSAVYLCASSEGEGNEQFFGPGTRLTVL.

This sequence joins TRBV9 and TRBJ2-5; no clear D gene. The V gene's germline CDR1 is SGDLS and CDR2 YYNGEE. The CDR3 sequence is 13 residues long. The germline V and J ends were trimmed by 1 base and 5 bases, with 9 bases remaining between them. The CDR3 DNA sequence: TGTGCCAGCAGCGTAAGAGTTTACGAGACCCAGTACTTC. Its translation is CASSVRVYETQYF.

The rearrangement links TRBV18 to TRBJ2-3, with TRBD2 matching over 13 bases. In germline, CDR1 is KGHSH, CDR2 LQKENI. This CDR3 contains 18 residues. The junction had 12 bases not matched to a gene; V was cut back by 5 bases and J by 4 bases. CDR3 nucleotide sequence: TGTGCCAGCTCAACTCGGACTAGCGGGAGTTTCATTGCAGATACGCAGTATTTT. The encoded protein is CASSTRTSGSFIADTQYF.

The V gene is TRBV19, the J gene TRBJ1-4; perhaps TRBD1 as D (5 bases). Per germline, CDR1 LNHDA and CDR2 SQIVND (reference sequence). This CDR3 region has 15 residues. Trimming took 3 bases from V and 7 from J, leaving 15 bases between them. CDR3 residues: CASSILAGPGEKLFF. CDR3 in DNA: TGTGCCAGTAGTATCCTCGCGGGGCCAGGTGAAAAACTGTTTTTT.

V and J are TRBV18 and TRBJ2-3; possibly TRBD1 for D (5 bases). This CDR3 spans 17 amino acids. Germline assignment: CDR1 KGHSH and CDR2 LQKENI. The ends were cut back, 4 bases at V and 0 bases at J, with 17 bases in the middle. The DNA of the CDR3 is TGTGCCAGCTCACTATCACAGGTGACAACTAGCACAGATACGCAGTATTTT. It specifies CASSLSQVTTSTDTQYF.

This clone was recorded a few times. V gene TRBV13 combines with J gene TRBJ1-2; 7 bases align to TRBD1. The CDR3 consists of 15 residues. Losses at the gene ends were 1 base for V and 3 bases for J; bases not matched to a gene: 5. CDR1 and CDR2 from the germline V gene are PRHDT and FYEKMQ (reference sequence). The CDR3 here is CASSLEGASDYGYTF. In nucleotides, the CDR3 is TGTGCCAGCAGCTTAGAGGGGGCGTCGGACTATGGCTACACCTTC.

This rearrangement joins TRBV7-2 to TRBJ2-7; 13 positions match TRBD2. The CDR3 consists of 15 residues. Germline CDR1 is SGHTA and CDR2 is FQGNSA. After removal of 5 bases from V and 2 bases from J, the junction contained 3 bases not matched to a gene. CDR3 amino acids: CASSHTSGRAYEQYF. The CDR3 DNA is TGTGCCAGCAGCCATACTAGCGGGAGGGCCTACGAGCAGTACTTC. Using reference TRBV7-2 and TRBJ2-7 for the parts outside the CDR3, the full variable domain is GAGVSQSPSNKVTEKGKDVELRCDPISGHTALYWYRQSLGQGLEFLIYFQGNSAPDKSGLPSDRFSAERTGGSVSTLTIQRTQQEDSAVYLCASSHTSGRAYEQYFGPGTRLTVT.

This rearrangement joins TRBV7-9 to TRBJ2-5; maybe TRBD1 (6 bases). The J call is doubtful: the DNA matches TRBJ2-7 better. Looked up from germline, CDR1 is SEHNR and CDR2 is FQNEAQ (reference sequence). The length of the CDR3 is 13 residues. The DNA of the CDR3 is TGTGCCGGAGCCTCAGGGGAGCCCTACGAGCAGTACTTC. Translated, it gives CAGASGEPYEQYF.

CDR3 DNA: TGTGCCAGCAGCCAACCAACACGGGGTAACACTGAAGCTTTCTTT. Translated, it gives CASSQPTRGNTEAFF. This chain joins TRBV4-2 and TRBJ1-1; D remains unclear. Looked up from germline, CDR1 is LGHNA and CDR2 is YNFKEQ. The V end lost 2 bases, the J end lost 2 bases, and 12 bases lay between the germline ends. This CDR3 region has 15 residues.

This sequence joins TRBV5-1 and TRBJ2-7; D is undetermined. This CDR3 is built from 14 residues. CDR1 and CDR2 from the germline V gene are SGHRS and YFSETQ. V lost 0 bases and J lost 3, with 10 bases in between. The CDR3 sequence is CASSLEQPDYEQYF. The CDR3 nucleotides read TGCGCCAGCAGCTTGGAACAGCCAGACTACGAGCAGTACTTC.